Shown below are 19 T cell receptor beta chains from a single sample sequenced in a study of cytomegalovirus exposure and HLA in healthy donors. 13 Jbeta primers and 60 Vbeta primers were used for the PCR. TCRdb keeps only in-frame clones here, not all; method: immunoSEQ multiplex PCR. This sample has about 100,000 clones, with 75% found just once. Sequenced: PBMCs. These receptors were obtained from a man aged 50-59 years in good health and CMV-seronegative.

The chain combines TRBV28 with TRBJ1-5, with 11 positions matching TRBD1. V shed 6 bases, J shed 4 bases, and the junction held 11 bases outside the gene matches. The CDR3 is made up of 17 amino acids. Germline V gene sequence: CDR1 MDHEN, CDR2 SYDVKM. Here the CDR3 DNA reads TGTGCCAGCAGGGGATATCGGACAGGGGGCTTTAATCAGCCCCAGCATTTT. Residues: CASRGYRTGGFNQPQHF.

In nucleotides, the CDR3 is TGTGCCTGGATGGCGGGGGGACCCCGCGAGCAGTACTTC. It yields the protein CAWMAGGPREQYF. The chain combines TRBV30 with TRBJ2-7, with 8 bases identical to TRBD2. V gave up 4 bases and J gave up 6 bases; unmatched junction bases: 8. The CDR3 has 13 amino acids. Per the germline V gene, CDR1 is GTSNPN and CDR2 is SVGIG (reference sequence).

About this clone itself: Additional DNA sequences in this sample encode the identical CDR3. V gene TRBV27 combines with J gene TRBJ1-1; D not resolved. Looked up from germline, CDR1 is MNHEY and CDR2 is SMNVEV (reference sequence). V lost 4 bases to trimming and J lost 3 bases, with 3 bases between them. The CDR3 consists of 11 residues. CDR3 in amino acids: CASSSYTEAFF. Written as DNA, the CDR3 is TGTGCCAGCAGTTCTTACACTGAAGCTTTCTTT.

The rearrangement links TRBV7-9 to TRBJ2-3; TRBD1 agrees at 9 bases. Germline V gives CDR1 SEHNR, CDR2 FQNEAQ (reference sequence). The CDR3 runs to 14 residues. V lost 5 bases to trimming and J lost 3 bases; unmatched junction nucleotides: 3. CDR3 sequence reads: CASSPQGATDTQYF. In nucleotides, the CDR3 is TGTGCCAGCAGCCCACAGGGGGCAACAGATACGCAGTATTTT. Supplemented by reference TRBV7-9 and TRBJ2-3, the full variable domain reads DTGVSQNPRHKITKRGQNVTFRCDPISEHNRLYWYRQTLGQGPEFLTYFQNEAQLEKSRLLSDRFSAERPKGSFSTLEIQRTEQGDSAMYLCASSPQGATDTQYFGPGTRLTVL.

The chain is built from TRBV30 and TRBJ1-6; 7 bases line up with TRBD1. The CDR3 runs 13 residues. From germline, CDR1 is GTSNPN and CDR2 SVGIG (reference sequence). Unmatched junction bases numbered 7, after V lost 4 bases and J lost 10 bases. CDR3 sequence: CAWTGTALSPLHF. The CDR3, as DNA: TGTGCCTGGACCGGGACAGCCCTGTCACCCCTCCACTTT. The entire variable domain, with the rest obtained from reference TRBV30 and TRBJ1-6, is as follows: SQTIHQWPATLVQPVGSPLSLECTVEGTSNPNLYWYRQAAGRGLQLLFYSVGIGQISSEVPQNLSASRPQDRQFILSSKKLLLSDSGFYLCAWTGTALSPLHFGNGTRLTVT.

V usage is TRBV5-1 and J usage is TRBJ2-4; perhaps TRBD1 as D (6 bases). Deletions cut 3 bases from V and 1 base from J, with 23 bases between. Germline CDR1 SGHRS, CDR2 YFSETQ. The CDR3 is 19 amino acids. The DNA of the CDR3 is TGCGCCAGCAGCTCAAGAGGTGGCAGGGGAGAAATTGCCAAAAACATTCAGTACTTC. Translation gives CASSSRGGRGEIAKNIQYF. Full variable domain (missing parts from reference TRBV5-1 and TRBJ2-4): KAGVTQTPRYLIKTRGQQVTLSCSPISGHRSVSWYQQTPGQGLQFLFEYFSETQRNKGNFPGRFSGRQFSNSRSEMNVSTLELGDSALYLCASSSRGGRGEIAKNIQYFGAGTRLSVL.

The chain uses TRBV5-1 and TRBJ1-5; TRBD1 matches at 8 bases. The CDR3 length is 14 residues. Unmatched junction bases numbered 5, after V lost 3 bases and J lost 6 bases. Germline values: CDR1 SGHRS, CDR2 YFSETQ. CDR3 in DNA: TGCGCCAGCAGCTGGACAGGGTTGGGTCAGCCCCAGCATTTT. Translated: CASSWTGLGQPQHF.

The chain carries TRBV29-1 and TRBJ1-1; perhaps TRBD1 as D (6 bases). Germline CDR1 reads SQVTM; CDR2 reads ANQGSEA. Trimming shortened V by 7 bases and J by 0 bases, and 21 bases separated the two germline ends. The CDR3 has 16 amino acids. DNA for the CDR3: TGCAGCGCCCGCGGAGGAAACAGGGCCATGAACACTGAAGCTTTCTTT. Protein sequence: CSARGGNRAMNTEAFF.

This chain connects TRBV18 to TRBJ2-2; a weak D match, TRBD1 (5 bases). Germline V lookup: CDR1 KGHSH, CDR2 LQKENI. The CDR3 has 15 residues. The V gene lost 4 bases and the J gene lost 3 bases, with 12 bases spanning the gap. CDR3 in DNA: TGTGCCAGCTCACAGGGGTGGATCGACACCGGGGAGCTGTTTTTT. Translating it yields CASSQGWIDTGELFF.

The J gene is TRBJ2-2, the V gene TRBV7-3, with D maybe TRBD2 (5 bases). The CDR3 is 13 amino acids. Germline CDR1 is SGHTA and CDR2 is FQGTGA. Deletions cut 3 bases from V and 7 bases from J, with 9 bases between. CDR3 coding DNA: TGTGCCAGCAGCTTTGAAGGGAGCGGGGAGCTGTTTTTT. It codes for CASSFEGSGELFF.

The chain combines TRBV18 with TRBJ2-7; 7 nucleotides match TRBD1. CDR3 length: 13 amino acids. Germline CDR1 and CDR2: KGHSH and LQKENI. The trim removed 3 bases at V and 2 bases at J, leaving 1 base unmatched. DNA of the CDR3: TGTGCCAGCTCACCGGGACAGCCCTACGAGCAGTACTTC. It encodes CASSPGQPYEQYF.

The chain has TRBV7-8 and TRBJ2-7; 8 nucleotides align to TRBD2. CDR3 length: 16 residues. Per germline, CDR1 SGHVS and CDR2 FQNEAQ. V shed 5 bases and J 7 bases; nucleotides not matched to a gene: 16. CDR3 loop: CASSPIRRGVWSEQYF. The CDR3 coding sequence is TGTGCCAGCAGCCCAATCCGGCGGGGGGTATGGAGTGAGCAGTACTTC.

This clone was seen only a few times. The chain employs TRBV5-1 and TRBJ2-7, with a tentative D call TRBD1 (6 bases). Looked up from germline, CDR1 is SGHRS and CDR2 is YFSETQ. This CDR3 comprises 15 residues. Trimming took off 0 bases at V and 6 bases at J, with 16 bases between the two ends. CDR3 sequence: CASSLVVGRGSEQYF. The CDR3 DNA sequence: TGCGCCAGCAGCTTGGTCGTGGGCAGGGGATCCGAGCAGTACTTC.

This rearrangement joins TRBV5-1 to TRBJ2-1; 10 nucleotides agree with TRBD2. V lost 3 bases and J lost 4; bases outside the gene matches: 7. This CDR3 spans 16 amino acids. The V gene's germline CDR1 is SGHRS and CDR2 YFSETQ. The DNA of the CDR3 is TGCGCCAGCAGCTGGATTAGCGGGGGGACTTACAATGAGCAGTTCTTC. Encoded protein: CASSWISGGTYNEQFF.

The J gene is TRBJ2-1, the V gene TRBV7-3; TRBD1 is a possible D gene (5 bases). Deletions cut 3 bases from V and 2 bases from J, with 14 bases between. The CDR3 totals 16 residues. The germline CDR1 and CDR2 sequences are SGHTA and FQGTGA. Here the CDR3 DNA reads TGTGCCAGCAGCTTCTCAGGGTCAGGGACCTACAATGAGCAGTTCTTC. Amino acids: CASSFSGSGTYNEQFF. Based on the CDR3 plus reference TRBV7-3 and TRBJ2-1, the full variable domain is GAGVSQTPSNKVTEKGKYVELRCDPISGHTALYWYRQSLGQGPEFLIYFQGTGAADDSGLPNDRFFAVRPEGSVSTLKIQRTERGDSAVYLCASSFSGSGTYNEQFFGPGTRLTVL.

This clone was counted only a few times. The chain uses TRBV6-1 and TRBJ2-7; 9 bases agree with TRBD1. The germline V gene has CDR1 MNHNS and CDR2 SASEGT. The V segment lost 6 bases and the J segment 5 bases; nucleotides outside the gene matches: 2. The CDR3 contains 12 residues. The chain's CDR3 is CASRRTGDEQYF. The CDR3 DNA reads as TGTGCCAGCAGGAGGACAGGGGACGAGCAGTACTTC.

The rearrangement uses TRBV5-8 and TRBJ2-4; the match to TRBD1 covers 12 bases. The ends lost 7 bases at V and 8 bases at J; junction bases unmatched: 1. Germline CDR1 is SGHTS and CDR2 is YDEGEE. The CDR3 spans 12 residues. The CDR3 reads CASGTGGHIQYF. The CDR3 DNA is TGTGCCAGCGGGACAGGGGGCCACATTCAGTACTTC.

Only one count was recorded for this clone. The chain is built from TRBV28 and TRBJ2-7; 8 nucleotides align to TRBD2. Germline CDR1 reads MDHEN; CDR2 reads SYDVKM. The trim removed 7 bases at V and 3 bases at J, leaving 8 bases unmatched. The CDR3 is 14 amino acids. CDR3 sequence reads: CASTSLAGYYEQYF. The CDR3 DNA is TGTGCCAGCACCTCTTTAGCGGGGTACTACGAGCAGTACTTC. The full variable domain, its missing parts supplied by reference TRBV28 and TRBJ2-7, is DVKVTQSSRYLVKRTGEKVFLECVQDMDHENMFWYRQDPGLGLRLIYFSYDVKMKEKGDIPEGYSVSREKKERFSLILESASTNQTSMYLCASTSLAGYYEQYFGPGTRLTVT.

The CDR3 DNA sequence: TGTGCCAGCAGCCGCGTGACTAGCGGGGATACGCAGTATTTT. This encodes CASSRVTSGDTQYF. The chain uses TRBV7-9 and TRBJ2-3, with 10 bases lining up with TRBD2. This CDR3 contains 14 residues. The V and J ends lost 5 bases and 6 bases, in that order; junction bases with no gene match: 5. Germline values: CDR1 SEHNR, CDR2 FQNEAQ (reference sequence).